A single sample is the source of the 26 T cell receptor beta chains below, sequenced in a study of human thymus T cells. TCRdb keeps only in-frame clones here, not all; method: immunoSEQ multiplex PCR. The sample holds some 80,000 clones, roughly 96% seen once. Obtained as resections during corrective heart surgery, the thymus tissue was then studied. Sequenced sample: thymus tissue. The receptors derive from a boy in the first two years of life with a congenital heart defect but otherwise immunologically healthy.

The J gene is TRBJ1-2, the V gene TRBV9; D unresolved. Germline values: CDR1 SGDLS, CDR2 YYNGEE. The CDR3 spans 14 residues. V was trimmed by 0 bases and J by 1 base, leaving 7 bases between them. CDR3 loop: CASSVDGNNYGYTF. The CDR3 nucleotides read TGTGCCAGCAGCGTAGACGGGAATAACTATGGCTACACCTTC.

The J gene is TRBJ2-7, the V gene TRBV5-8; D is possibly TRBD1 (6 bases). This CDR3 has 15 amino acids. Germline CDR1 reads SGHTS; CDR2 reads YDEGEE. Deletions cut 1 base from V and 3 bases from J, with 14 bases between. CDR3 loop: CASSLWGTQDYEQYF. The CDR3 region has the DNA TGTGCCAGCAGCTTGTGGGGGACACAGGACTACGAGCAGTACTTC.

The chain couples TRBV6-1 to TRBJ1-6; D may be TRBD1 (5 bases). CDR3 length: 15 residues. CDR1 and CDR2 from the germline V gene are MNHNS and SASEGT. Trimming shortened V by 10 bases and J by 8 bases, and 21 bases separated the two germline ends. The CDR3 is CATSLGTGPHSPLHF. CDR3 coding DNA: TGTGCCACCTCCCTAGGAACAGGCCCACATTCACCCCTCCACTTT.

The sample holds one count of this clone. The chain is built from TRBV10-3 and TRBJ2-7; tentative D call: TRBD1 (6 bases). The ends were cut back, 7 bases at V and 3 bases at J, with 22 bases in the middle. This CDR3 comprises 16 residues. Germline V gene data show CDR1 as ENHRY and CDR2 as SYGVKD. CDR3 bases: TGTGCCATCATCGGAGATTATGGACAGACTGACTACGAGCAGTACTTC. Translated, it gives CAIIGDYGQTDYEQYF.

CDR3 sequence (DNA): TGCGCCAGCAGTGAGTCGAATCCGCCGGGGGGATTCTACGAGCAGTACTTC. Translated: CASSESNPPGGFYEQYF. The chain couples TRBV10-2 to TRBJ2-7, with 7 bases matching TRBD2. Germline V gene lookup returns CDR1 WSHSY and CDR2 SAAADI. J was trimmed by 3 bases and V by 0 bases; bases with no gene match: 11. The CDR3 is 17 residues long.

The chain joins TRBV10-2 to TRBJ1-6, with 8 bases matching TRBD1. This CDR3 spans 13 amino acids. V was clipped by 5 bases and J by 10 bases; unmatched bases: 4. From germline, CDR1 is WSHSY and CDR2 SAAADI. The DNA for the CDR3 is TGCGCCAGCAGTCGCAGGGGGCACTCACCCCTCCACTTT. It encodes CASSRRGHSPLHF.

DNA for the CDR3: TGTGCCAGCAGCGTAGTGCCCCTCCAATTAGGTGGGAGTACCCCCTACGAGCAGTACTTC. This encodes CASSVVPLQLGGSTPYEQYF. The genes are TRBV9 and TRBJ2-7, with a possible D match to TRBD2 (5 bases). Trimming stripped 0 bases from V and 2 bases from J, with 27 bases between. Germline V CDR1 and CDR2: SGDLS, YYNGEE. The CDR3 extends over 20 amino acids.

The rearrangement uses TRBV7-4 and TRBJ2-3; the D is unclear. Germline V CDR1 and CDR2: SGHVT, SQSDAQ. Trimming left V 6 bases short and J 2 bases short, with 15 bases between. The length of the CDR3 is 15 residues. CDR3 residues: CASSPFGGPTDTQYF. CDR3 DNA: TGTGCCAGCAGTCCCTTCGGCGGTCCCACAGATACGCAGTATTTT.

The rearrangement uses TRBV6-6 and TRBJ1-2; D gene uncertain. CDR3 length: 14 amino acids. CDR1 and CDR2 (germline): MNHNY, SVGAGI (reference sequence). The ends were cut back, 3 bases at V and 4 bases at J, with 12 bases in the middle. The CDR3 coding sequence is TGTGCCAGCAGTTATAACCCCCTCCCCTATGGCTACACCTTC. The encoded protein is CASSYNPLPYGYTF.

This clone is a singleton in its sample. The chain has TRBV2 and TRBJ1-4, with D tentatively TRBD1 (6 bases). The CDR3 consists of 15 residues. Germline-derived CDR1 and CDR2 are SNHLY and FYNNEI. Trimming took 6 bases from V and 7 from J, leaving 18 bases between them. DNA for the CDR3: TGTGCCAGCAGCCTATCATGGGGGGCAGGTGAAAAACTGTTTTTT. This sequence encodes CASSLSWGAGEKLFF.

This chain links TRBV19 with TRBJ1-1, with 12 bases lining up with TRBD1. The CDR3 length is 15 residues. Germline V gives CDR1 LNHDA, CDR2 SQIVND (reference sequence). With V trimmed by 3 bases and J by 8 bases, 7 bases remained unmatched. The chain's CDR3 is CASSIEGTGGPEAFF. In DNA, the CDR3 is TGTGCCAGTAGTATCGAAGGGACAGGGGGCCCCGAAGCTTTCTTT.

The chain employs TRBV25-1 and TRBJ2-5, with D unclear. Trimming cost V 7 bases and J 3 bases, with 6 bases left between them. There are 11 residues in the CDR3. Per germline, CDR1 MGHDK and CDR2 SYGVNS. The CDR3 region has the DNA TGTGCCAGCAAATTAAAAGAGACCCAGTACTTC. This sequence encodes CASKLKETQYF. Complete variable domain (other parts from reference TRBV25-1 and TRBJ2-5): EADIYQTPRYLVIGTGKKITLECSQTMGHDKMYWYQQDPGMELHLIHYSYGVNSTEKGDLSSESTVSRIRTEHFPLTLESARPSHTSQYLCASKLKETQYFGPGTRLLVL.

The J gene is TRBJ2-5, the V gene TRBV29-1; D may be TRBD2 (5 bases). V shed 2 bases and J shed 7 bases, with 11 bases lying between them. Per germline, CDR1 SQVTM and CDR2 ANQGSEA. There are 12 residues in the CDR3. Here the CDR3 reads CSVENPAGTQYF. Here the CDR3 DNA reads TGCAGCGTTGAAAATCCTGCGGGGACCCAGTACTTC.

This sequence joins TRBV4-2 and TRBJ2-2; 12 bases agree with TRBD2. The length of the CDR3 is 21 residues. V lost 2 bases, J lost 3 bases, and 16 bases stayed unmatched. Germline V gene lookup returns CDR1 LGHNA and CDR2 YNFKEQ. Here the CDR3 DNA reads TGTGCCAGCAGCCAACGTCAGGTGACTAGCGGGAGATCGTCGGACACCGGGGAGCTGTTTTTT. The encoded protein is CASSQRQVTSGRSSDTGELFF.

The chain recombines TRBV19 with TRBJ2-7; 13 nucleotides agree with TRBD2. V was pared by 5 bases and J by 2 bases, with 12 bases of the junction left unmatched. The CDR3 is 18 amino acids. The V gene's germline CDR1 is LNHDA and CDR2 SQIVND (reference sequence). CDR3 in amino acids: CASSWTGDGLAGAYEQYF. DNA of the CDR3: TGTGCCAGTAGTTGGACAGGGGATGGACTAGCGGGAGCCTACGAGCAGTACTTC.

The V gene is TRBV5-4, the J gene TRBJ2-1; 12 nucleotides align to TRBD2. Germline V CDR1 and CDR2: SGHNT, YYREEE (reference sequence). After removal of 2 bases from V and 7 bases from J, the junction contained 7 bases not matched to a gene. The CDR3 covers 16 residues. CDR3 amino acids: CASSFLAGGPINEQFF. The CDR3 DNA sequence: TGTGCCAGCAGCTTCCTAGCGGGAGGGCCTATAAATGAGCAGTTCTTC.

The chain is built from TRBV19 and TRBJ1-4; 9 nucleotides agree with TRBD1. The length of the CDR3 is 14 residues. Trimming removed 8 bases from V and 8 bases from J; junction bases left unmatched: 9. Looked up from germline, CDR1 is LNHDA and CDR2 is SQIVND (reference sequence). CDR3: CASLPQGAGEKLFF. Here the CDR3 DNA reads TGTGCCAGTTTACCACAGGGGGCAGGGGAAAAACTGTTTTTT. Supplemented by reference TRBV19 and TRBJ1-4, the full variable domain reads DGGITQSPKYLFRKEGQNVTLSCEQNLNHDAMYWYRQDPGQGLRLIYYSQIVNDFQKGDIAEGYSVSREKKESFPLTVTSAQKNPTAFYLCASLPQGAGEKLFFGSGTQLSVL.

The V and J genes are TRBV7-9 and TRBJ1-2, with D unclear. Germline values: CDR1 SEHNR, CDR2 FQNEAQ (reference sequence). Trimming cost V 1 base and J 2 bases, with 14 bases left between them. This CDR3 is built from 16 residues. CDR3 coding DNA: TGTGCCAGCAGCTTAGGACCCGGACGGGCGAACTATGGCTACACCTTC. Amino acid sequence: CASSLGPGRANYGYTF.

The V gene is TRBV6-6, the J gene TRBJ2-2, with TRBD2 identical over 8 bases. The CDR3 runs 16 residues. Germline-derived CDR1 and CDR2 are MNHNY and SVGAGI (reference sequence). V trimming: 8 bases; J trimming: 5 bases; junction bases outside the gene matches: 13. The CDR3 loop is CASLSISGSETGELFF. The CDR3 DNA reads TGTGCCAGCCTCTCCATCAGCGGGAGTGAGACCGGGGAGCTGTTTTTT.

This chain connects TRBV7-6 to TRBJ1-1; D remains unclear. CDR1 SGHVS and CDR2 FNYEAQ come from the germline V gene. The ends were cut back, 5 bases at V and 5 bases at J, with 12 bases in the middle. The CDR3 contains 13 residues. The CDR3 coding sequence is TGTGCCAGCAGCCTCGGGGTTGGTACTGAAGCTTTCTTT. It specifies CASSLGVGTEAFF. Full variable domain (rest looked up from reference TRBV7-6 and TRBJ1-1): GAGVSQSPRYKVTKRGQDVALRCDPISGHVSLYWYRQALGQGPEFLTYFNYEAQQDKSGLPNDRFSAERPEGSISTLTIQRTEQRDSAMYRCASSLGVGTEAFFGQGTRLTVV.

This CDR3 is CASSEETSTRAGNTIYF. The CDR3 DNA is TGTGCCAGCAGTGAAGAAACGTCTACTCGGGCTGGAAACACCATATATTTT. This chain uses TRBV6-1 with TRBJ1-3, with unresolved D. V gave up 1 base and J gave up 2 bases, with 15 bases separating them. Germline CDR1 is MNHNS and CDR2 is SASEGT. The CDR3 extends over 17 amino acids.

The V and J genes are TRBV2 and TRBJ1-5; 7 bases agree with TRBD1. The germline CDR1 and CDR2 sequences are SNHLY and FYNNEI. The junction had 12 bases not matched to a gene; V was cut back by 8 bases and J by 5 bases. The CDR3 length is 15 residues. In DNA, the CDR3 is TGTGCCAGCGGACCAACAGGACAGGACGATCAGCCCCAGCATTTT. This gives the protein CASGPTGQDDQPQHF.

This chain connects TRBV15 to TRBJ2-3, with a tentative D call TRBD2 (5 bases). This CDR3 has 16 residues. Germline lookup yields CDR1 LNHNV and CDR2 YYDKDF (reference sequence). Deletions cut 1 base from V and 1 base from J, with 12 bases between. CDR3 protein: CATSRVGSGGTDTQYF. For the CDR3, the DNA is TGTGCCACCAGCAGAGTTGGGAGCGGAGGCACAGATACGCAGTATTTT.

CDR3 residues: CASSTKGRGLNQPQHF. As DNA, the CDR3 is TGTGCCAGTAGTACCAAGGGAAGGGGGTTAAATCAGCCCCAGCATTTT. The genes are TRBV19 and TRBJ1-5, with D possibly being TRBD1 (6 bases). Germline CDR1 is LNHDA and CDR2 is SQIVND (reference sequence). Trimming left V 4 bases short and J 4 bases short, with 17 bases between. This CDR3 has 16 amino acids.

The chain combines TRBV21-1 with TRBJ2-3; the table's D call, TRBD1, was not checked against the DNA. TRBV21-1 is shown as a pseudogene. The CDR3 is made up of 13 amino acids. The CDR3: CASRGRGTDTQYF. The CDR3 nucleotides read TGTGCCAGCAGGGGGCGCGGCACAGATACGCAGTATTTT.

The chain combines TRBV7-9 with TRBJ1-4; D perhaps matches TRBD1 (5 bases). Germline lookup yields CDR1 SEHNR and CDR2 FQNEAQ (reference sequence). V was clipped by 5 bases and J by 3 bases, with 16 bases between them. There are 16 residues in the CDR3. The CDR3, as DNA: TGTGCCAGCAGCCCGCCCCGGGGCGAGGCTAATGAAAAACTGTTTTTT. It codes for CASSPPRGEANEKLFF.